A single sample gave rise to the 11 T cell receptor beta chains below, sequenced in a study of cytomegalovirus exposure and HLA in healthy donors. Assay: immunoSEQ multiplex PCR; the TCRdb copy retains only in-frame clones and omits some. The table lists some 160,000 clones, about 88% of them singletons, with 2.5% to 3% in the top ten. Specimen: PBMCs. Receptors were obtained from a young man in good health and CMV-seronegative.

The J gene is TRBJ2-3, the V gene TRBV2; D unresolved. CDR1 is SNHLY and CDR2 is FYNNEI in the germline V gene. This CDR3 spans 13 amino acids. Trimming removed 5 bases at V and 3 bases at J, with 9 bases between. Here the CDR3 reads CASSLTQTDTQYF. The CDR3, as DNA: TGTGCCAGCAGTCTAACCCAAACAGATACGCAGTATTTT.

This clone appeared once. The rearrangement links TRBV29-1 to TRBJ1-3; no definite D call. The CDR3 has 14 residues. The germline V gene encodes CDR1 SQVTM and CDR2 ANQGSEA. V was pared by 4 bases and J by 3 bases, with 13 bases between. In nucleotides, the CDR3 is TGCAGCGTTGCAACCGGGGTCAGTGGAAACACCATATATTTT. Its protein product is CSVATGVSGNTIYF.

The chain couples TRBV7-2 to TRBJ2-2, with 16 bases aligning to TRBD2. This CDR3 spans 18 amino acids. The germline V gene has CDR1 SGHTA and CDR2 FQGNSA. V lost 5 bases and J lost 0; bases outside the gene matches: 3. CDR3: CASSPGLAGGPNTGELFF. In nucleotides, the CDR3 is TGTGCCAGCAGCCCGGGACTAGCGGGAGGGCCGAACACCGGGGAGCTGTTTTTT. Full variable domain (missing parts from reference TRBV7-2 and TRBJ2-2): GAGVSQSPSNKVTEKGKDVELRCDPISGHTALYWYRQSLGQGLEFLIYFQGNSAPDKSGLPSDRFSAERTGGSVSTLTIQRTQQEDSAVYLCASSPGLAGGPNTGELFFGEGSRLTVL.

CDR3 in amino acids: CASSLDRGTGSPLHF. CDR3 in DNA: TGCGCCAGCAGCTTGGATCGGGGGACGGGTTCACCCCTCCACTTT. The chain joins TRBV5-1 to TRBJ1-6; tentatively, D is TRBD1 (5 bases). Trimming left V 0 bases short and J 9 bases short, with 13 bases between. CDR1 is SGHRS, CDR2 YFSETQ, per germline. The CDR3 is 15 residues long.

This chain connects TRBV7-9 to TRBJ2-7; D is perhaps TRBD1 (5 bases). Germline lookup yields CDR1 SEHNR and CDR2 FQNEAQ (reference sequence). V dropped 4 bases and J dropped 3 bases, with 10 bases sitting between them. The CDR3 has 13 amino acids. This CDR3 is CASSSGSLYEQYV. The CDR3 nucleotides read TGTGCCAGCAGCTCAGGGTCACTCTACGAGCAGTACGTC.

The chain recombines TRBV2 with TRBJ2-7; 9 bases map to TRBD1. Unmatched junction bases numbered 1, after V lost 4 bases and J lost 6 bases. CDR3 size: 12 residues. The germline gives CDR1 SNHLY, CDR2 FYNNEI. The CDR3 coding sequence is TGTGCCAGCAGTGTGGGACAGGGCGAGCAGTACTTC. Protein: CASSVGQGEQYF.

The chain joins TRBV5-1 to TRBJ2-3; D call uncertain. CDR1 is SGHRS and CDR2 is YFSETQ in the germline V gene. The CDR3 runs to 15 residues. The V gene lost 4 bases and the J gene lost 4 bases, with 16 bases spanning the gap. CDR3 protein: CASSLGVEVSDTQYF. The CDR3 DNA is TGCGCCAGCAGCCTTGGAGTAGAAGTATCAGATACGCAGTATTTT.

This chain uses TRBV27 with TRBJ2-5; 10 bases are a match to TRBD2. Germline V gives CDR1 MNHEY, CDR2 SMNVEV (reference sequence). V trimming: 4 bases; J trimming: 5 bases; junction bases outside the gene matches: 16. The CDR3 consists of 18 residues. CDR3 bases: TGTGCCAGCAGTTCGGGACTAGCGTTCAGCGGGGGGGCGGAGACCCAGTACTTC. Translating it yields CASSSGLAFSGGAETQYF.

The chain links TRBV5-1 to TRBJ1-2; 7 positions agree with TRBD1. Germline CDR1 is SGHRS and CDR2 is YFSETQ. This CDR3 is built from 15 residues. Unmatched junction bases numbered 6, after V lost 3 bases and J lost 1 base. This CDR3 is CASSYTGDLNYGYTF. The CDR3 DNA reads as TGCGCCAGCAGCTATACAGGGGACCTTAACTATGGCTACACCTTC.

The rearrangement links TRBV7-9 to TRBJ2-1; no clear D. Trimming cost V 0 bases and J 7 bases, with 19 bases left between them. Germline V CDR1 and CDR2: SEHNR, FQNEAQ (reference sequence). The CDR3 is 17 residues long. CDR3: CASSLAGQAGFWNEQFF. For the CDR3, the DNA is TGTGCCAGCAGCTTAGCTGGGCAGGCCGGATTTTGGAATGAGCAGTTCTTC.

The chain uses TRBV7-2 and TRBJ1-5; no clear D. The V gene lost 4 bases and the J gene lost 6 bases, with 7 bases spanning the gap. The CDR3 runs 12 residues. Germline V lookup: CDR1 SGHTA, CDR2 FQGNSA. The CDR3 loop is CASSYGVQPQHF. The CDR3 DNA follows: TGTGCCAGCAGCTACGGGGTTCAGCCCCAGCATTTT.